The rows below give T cell receptor beta chains drawn from one sample of a study of CXCR3-negative and CXCR3-positive naive CD8 T cells. TCRdb re-called the 5' RACE reads and shows each CDR3 protein once, DNA omitted. The sample has roughly 50,000 distinct CDR3 sequences. The sample was memory CD8+ T cells from blood. These receptors all stem from a human donor in good health. Some clones in this sample may be carry-over from other donors' samples. CDR3s include the opening cysteine and the closing phenylalanine or tryptophan.

j_gene,v_gene,CDR3aa
TRBJ1-4,TRBV2,CASSGQTSATNEKLFF
TRBJ2-7,TRBV4-2,CASSQDRGTSYEQYF
TRBJ2-2,TRBV6-5,CASSPGLAGTNTGELFF
TRBJ2-1,TRBV28,CASSLNHDNEQFF
TRBJ2-7,TRBV28,CASSFVDEQYF
TRBJ1-1,TRBV4-3,CASSPEGGTEAFF
TRBJ1-2,TRBV2,CASRERDRGHDYGYTF
TRBJ2-1,TRBV20-1,CSASRLAVSYNEQFF
TRBJ2-3,TRBV9,CASSGSGDTQYF
TRBJ2-1,TRBV4-2,CASSQEVASGTEQFF
TRBJ2-3,TRBV10-1,CASSDYRPTDTQYF
TRBJ2-7,TRBV11-2,CASSFSSYRPGSESYEQYF
TRBJ1-1,TRBV27,CASSRQGSNTEAFF
TRBJ2-2,TRBV6-2/TRBV6-3,CASSYSRQGGWTGELFF
TRBJ1-2,TRBV20-1,CSAPFPPGGASINYGYTF
TRBJ2-1,TRBV27,CASSLDSGGALDEQFF
TRBJ2-2,TRBV28,CASSGVGTGPGELFF
TRBJ2-7,TRBV28,CASRGAYYEQYF
TRBJ2-7,TRBV7-9,CASSFPGHYEQYF
TRBJ2-7,TRBV28,CASRNEEGVSYEQYF
TRBJ2-1,TRBV7-8,CASSLSASAAYNEQFF
TRBJ2-7,TRBV7-2,CASSLRSIYEQYF